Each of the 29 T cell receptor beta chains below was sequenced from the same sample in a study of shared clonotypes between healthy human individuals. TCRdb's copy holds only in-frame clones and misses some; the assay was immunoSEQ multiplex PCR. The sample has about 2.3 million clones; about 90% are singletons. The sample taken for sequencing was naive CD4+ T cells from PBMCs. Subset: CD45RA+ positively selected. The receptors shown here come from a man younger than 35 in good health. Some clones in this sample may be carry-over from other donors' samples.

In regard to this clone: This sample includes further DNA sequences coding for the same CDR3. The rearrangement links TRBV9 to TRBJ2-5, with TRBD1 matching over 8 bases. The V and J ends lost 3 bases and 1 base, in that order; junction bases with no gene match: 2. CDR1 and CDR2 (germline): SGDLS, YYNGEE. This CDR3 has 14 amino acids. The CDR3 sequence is CASSGGQAQETQYF. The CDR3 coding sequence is TGTGCCAGCAGCGGGGGACAGGCCCAAGAGACCCAGTACTTC.

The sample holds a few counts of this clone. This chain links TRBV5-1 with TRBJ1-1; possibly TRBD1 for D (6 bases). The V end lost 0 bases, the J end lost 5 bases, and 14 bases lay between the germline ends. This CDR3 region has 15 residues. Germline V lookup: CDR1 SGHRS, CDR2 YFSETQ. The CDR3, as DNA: TGCGCCAGCAGCTTGGCAGTAGCAGGGGAGACTGAAGCTTTCTTT. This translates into CASSLAVAGETEAFF.

The CDR3 sequence is CASSLLGRYTEAFF. The CDR3 DNA sequence: TGTGCCAGCAGCTTATTAGGGCGGTATACTGAAGCTTTCTTT. The rearrangement joins TRBV7-9 to TRBJ1-1; D is undetermined. Germline V gene lookup returns CDR1 SEHNR and CDR2 FQNEAQ (reference sequence). V gave up 2 bases and J gave up 5 bases, with 12 bases separating them. The CDR3 sequence is 14 residues long. Using reference TRBV7-9 and TRBJ1-1 for the parts outside the CDR3, the full variable domain is DTGVSQNPRHKITKRGQNVTFRCDPISEHNRLYWYRQTLGQGPEFLTYFQNEAQLEKSRLLSDRFSAERPKGSFSTLEIQRTEQGDSAMYLCASSLLGRYTEAFFGQGTRLTVV.

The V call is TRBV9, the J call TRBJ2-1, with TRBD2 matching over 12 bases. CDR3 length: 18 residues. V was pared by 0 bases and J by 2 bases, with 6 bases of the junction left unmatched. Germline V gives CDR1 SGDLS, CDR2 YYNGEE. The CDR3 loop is CASSVGLAGVIAYNEQFF. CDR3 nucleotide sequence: TGTGCCAGCAGCGTAGGACTAGCGGGAGTAATCGCCTACAATGAGCAGTTCTTC.

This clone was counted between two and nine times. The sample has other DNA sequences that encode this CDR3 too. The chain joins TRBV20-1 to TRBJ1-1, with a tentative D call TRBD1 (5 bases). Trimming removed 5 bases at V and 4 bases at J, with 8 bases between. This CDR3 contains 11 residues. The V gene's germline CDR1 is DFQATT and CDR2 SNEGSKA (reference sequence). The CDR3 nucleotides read TGCAGTGCTCGGGGGTCCACTGAAGCTTTCTTT. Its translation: CSARGSTEAFF.

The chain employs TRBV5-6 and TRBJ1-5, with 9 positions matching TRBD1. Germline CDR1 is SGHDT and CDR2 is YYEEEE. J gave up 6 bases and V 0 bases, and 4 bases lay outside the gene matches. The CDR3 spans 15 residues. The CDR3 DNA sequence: TGTGCCAGCAGCTTGGGGGGGACAGGGAGTCAGCCCCAGCATTTT. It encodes CASSLGGTGSQPQHF. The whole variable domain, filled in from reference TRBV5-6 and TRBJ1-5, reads DAGVTQSPTHLIKTRGQQVTLRCSPKSGHDTVSWYQQALGQGPQFIFQYYEEEERQRGNFPDRFSGHQFPNYSSELNVNALLLGDSALYLCASSLGGTGSQPQHFGDGTRLSIL.

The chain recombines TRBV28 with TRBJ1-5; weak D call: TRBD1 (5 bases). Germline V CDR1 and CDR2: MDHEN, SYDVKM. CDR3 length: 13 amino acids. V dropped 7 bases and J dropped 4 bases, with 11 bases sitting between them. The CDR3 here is CASTPGLNQPQHF. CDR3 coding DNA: TGTGCCAGCACCCCGGGGCTGAATCAGCCCCAGCATTTT.

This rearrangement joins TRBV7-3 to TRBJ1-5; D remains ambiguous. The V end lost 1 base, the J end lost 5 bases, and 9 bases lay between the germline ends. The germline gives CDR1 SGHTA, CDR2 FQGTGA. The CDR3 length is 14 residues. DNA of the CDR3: TGTGCCAGCAGCTTAAATGGCGGATATCAGCCCCAGCATTTT. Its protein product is CASSLNGGYQPQHF.

CDR3 residues: CASTPRPQGAGGANVLTF. As DNA, the CDR3 is TGCGCCAGCACCCCACGGCCACAGGGGGCGGGGGGGGCCAACGTCCTGACTTTC. V usage is TRBV5-1 and J usage is TRBJ2-6; 9 bases are shared with TRBD1. Per the germline V gene, CDR1 is SGHRS and CDR2 is YFSETQ. The CDR3 runs 18 residues. J was trimmed by 4 bases and V by 6 bases; bases with no gene match: 14.

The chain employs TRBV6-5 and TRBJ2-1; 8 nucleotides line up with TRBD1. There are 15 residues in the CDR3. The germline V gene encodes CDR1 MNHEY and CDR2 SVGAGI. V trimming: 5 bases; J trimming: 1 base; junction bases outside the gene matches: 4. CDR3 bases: TGTGCCAGCAGTCGACAGGGGCTTTCCTACAATGAGCAGTTCTTC. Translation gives CASSRQGLSYNEQFF.

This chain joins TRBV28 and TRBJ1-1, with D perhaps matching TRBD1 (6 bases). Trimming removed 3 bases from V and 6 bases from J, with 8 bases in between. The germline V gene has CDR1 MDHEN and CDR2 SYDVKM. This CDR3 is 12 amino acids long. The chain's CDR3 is CASSFRGAEAFF. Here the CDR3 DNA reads TGTGCCAGCAGTTTCAGGGGTGCTGAAGCTTTCTTT.

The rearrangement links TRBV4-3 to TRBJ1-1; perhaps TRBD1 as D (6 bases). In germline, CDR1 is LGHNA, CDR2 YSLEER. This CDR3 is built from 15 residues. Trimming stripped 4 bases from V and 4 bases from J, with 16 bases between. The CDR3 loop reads CASSRPGTRGTEAFF. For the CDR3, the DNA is TGCGCCAGCAGCCGCCCCGGGACAAGGGGCACTGAAGCTTTCTTT.

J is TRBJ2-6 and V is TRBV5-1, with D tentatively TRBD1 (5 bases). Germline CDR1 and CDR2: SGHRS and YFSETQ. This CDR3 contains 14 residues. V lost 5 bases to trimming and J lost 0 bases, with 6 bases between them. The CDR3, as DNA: TGCGCCAGCAGGGGGCTCTCTGGGGCCAACGTCCTGACTTTC. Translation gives CASRGLSGANVLTF.

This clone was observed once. CDR3 in amino acids: CASSPPQGAYTEAFF. CDR3 coding DNA: TGTGCCAGCAGCCCACCCCAGGGGGCTTACACTGAAGCTTTCTTT. The gene calls are TRBV28 and TRBJ1-1; 8 nucleotides match TRBD1. J lost 3 bases, V lost 6 bases, and 9 bases had no gene match. This CDR3 has 15 residues. Per the germline V gene, CDR1 is MDHEN and CDR2 is SYDVKM.

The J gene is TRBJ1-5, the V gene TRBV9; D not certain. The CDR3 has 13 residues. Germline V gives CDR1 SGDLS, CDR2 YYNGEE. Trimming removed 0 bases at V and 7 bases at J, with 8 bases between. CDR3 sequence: CASSVAPGQPQHF. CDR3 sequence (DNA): TGTGCCAGCAGCGTAGCCCCGGGACAGCCCCAGCATTTT.

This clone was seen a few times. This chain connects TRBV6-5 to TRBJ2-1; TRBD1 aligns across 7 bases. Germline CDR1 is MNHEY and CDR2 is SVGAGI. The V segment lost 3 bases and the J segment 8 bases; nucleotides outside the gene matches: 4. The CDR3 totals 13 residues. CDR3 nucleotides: TGTGCCAGCAGTTATCGACAGGGATATGAGCAGTTCTTC. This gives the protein CASSYRQGYEQFF.

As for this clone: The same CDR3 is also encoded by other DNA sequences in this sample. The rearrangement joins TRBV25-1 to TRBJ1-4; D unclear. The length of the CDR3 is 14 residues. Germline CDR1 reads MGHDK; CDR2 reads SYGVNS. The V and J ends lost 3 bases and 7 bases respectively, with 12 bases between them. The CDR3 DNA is TGTGCCAGCAGTGATCGCGGACTCTTTGAAAAACTGTTTTTT. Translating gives CASSDRGLFEKLFF.

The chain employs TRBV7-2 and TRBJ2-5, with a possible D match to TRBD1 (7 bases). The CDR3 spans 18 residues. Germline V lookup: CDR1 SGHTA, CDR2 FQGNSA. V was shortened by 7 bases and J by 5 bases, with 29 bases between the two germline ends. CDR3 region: CASTYLRAGRGVWETQYF. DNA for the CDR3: TGTGCCAGCACATACCTAAGAGCGGGCAGGGGGGTTTGGGAGACCCAGTACTTC.

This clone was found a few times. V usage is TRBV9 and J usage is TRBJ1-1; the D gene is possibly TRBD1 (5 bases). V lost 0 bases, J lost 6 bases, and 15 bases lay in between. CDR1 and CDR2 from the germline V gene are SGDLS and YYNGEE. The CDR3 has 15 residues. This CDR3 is CASSVAPGGKAEAFF. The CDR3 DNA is TGTGCCAGCAGCGTAGCTCCGGGGGGGAAGGCTGAAGCTTTCTTT.

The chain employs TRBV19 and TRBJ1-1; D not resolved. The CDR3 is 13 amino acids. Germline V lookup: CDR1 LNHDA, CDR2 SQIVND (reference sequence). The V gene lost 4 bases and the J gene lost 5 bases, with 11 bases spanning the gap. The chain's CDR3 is CASSTIGQTEAFF. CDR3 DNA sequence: TGTGCCAGTAGTACCATCGGGCAGACTGAAGCTTTCTTT.

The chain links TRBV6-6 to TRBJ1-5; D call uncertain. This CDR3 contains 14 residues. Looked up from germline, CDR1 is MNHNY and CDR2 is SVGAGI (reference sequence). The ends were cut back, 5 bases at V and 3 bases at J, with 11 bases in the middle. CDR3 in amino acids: CASSLLSTNQPQHF. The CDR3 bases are TGTGCCAGCAGTCTACTCAGTACCAATCAGCCCCAGCATTTT.

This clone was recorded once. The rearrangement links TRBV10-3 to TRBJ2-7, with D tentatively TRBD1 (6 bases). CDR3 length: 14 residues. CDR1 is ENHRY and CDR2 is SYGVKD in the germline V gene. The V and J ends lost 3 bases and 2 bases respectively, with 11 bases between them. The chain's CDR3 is CAISDGQGTYEQYF. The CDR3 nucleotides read TGTGCCATCAGTGACGGCCAGGGGACCTACGAGCAGTACTTC.

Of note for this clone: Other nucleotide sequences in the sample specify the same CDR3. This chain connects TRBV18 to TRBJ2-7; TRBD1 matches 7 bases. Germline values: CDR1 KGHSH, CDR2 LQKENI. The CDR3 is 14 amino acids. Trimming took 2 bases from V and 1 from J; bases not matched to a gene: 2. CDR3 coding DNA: TGTGCCAGCTCACCAGACAGGGTATCCTACGAGCAGTACTTC. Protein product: CASSPDRVSYEQYF.

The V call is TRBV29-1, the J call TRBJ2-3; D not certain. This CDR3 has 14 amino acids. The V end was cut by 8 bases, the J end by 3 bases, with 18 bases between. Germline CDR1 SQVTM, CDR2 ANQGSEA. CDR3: CSLKASLATDTQYF. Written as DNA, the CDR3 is TGCAGCTTAAAAGCATCCCTGGCAACAGATACGCAGTATTTT.

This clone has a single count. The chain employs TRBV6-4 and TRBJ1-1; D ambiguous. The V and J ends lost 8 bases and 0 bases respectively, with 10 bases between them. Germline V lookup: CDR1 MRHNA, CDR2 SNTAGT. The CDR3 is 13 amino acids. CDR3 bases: TGTGCCAGCTCTTTCGCCATGAACACTGAAGCTTTCTTT. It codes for CASSFAMNTEAFF.

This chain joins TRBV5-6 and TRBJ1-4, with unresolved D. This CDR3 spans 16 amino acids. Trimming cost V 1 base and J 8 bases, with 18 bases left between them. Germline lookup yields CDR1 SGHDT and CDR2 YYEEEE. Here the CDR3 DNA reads TGTGCCAGCAGCTTGATGACTTTCCAACCGTGGGAAAAACTGTTTTTT. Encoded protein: CASSLMTFQPWEKLFF.

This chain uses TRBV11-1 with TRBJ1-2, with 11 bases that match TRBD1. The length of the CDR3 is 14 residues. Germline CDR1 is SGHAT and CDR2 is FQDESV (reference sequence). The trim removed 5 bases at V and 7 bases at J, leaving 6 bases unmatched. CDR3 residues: CASSAGQGASGYTF. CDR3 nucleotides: TGTGCCAGCAGCGCAGGACAGGGGGCAAGTGGCTACACCTTC.

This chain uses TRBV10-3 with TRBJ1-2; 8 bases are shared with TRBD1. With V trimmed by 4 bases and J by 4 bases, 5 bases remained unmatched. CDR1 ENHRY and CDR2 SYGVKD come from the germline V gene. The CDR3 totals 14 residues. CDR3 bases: TGTGCCATCAGTGTGGACAGGGAGGTCTATGGCTACACCTTC. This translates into CAISVDREVYGYTF.

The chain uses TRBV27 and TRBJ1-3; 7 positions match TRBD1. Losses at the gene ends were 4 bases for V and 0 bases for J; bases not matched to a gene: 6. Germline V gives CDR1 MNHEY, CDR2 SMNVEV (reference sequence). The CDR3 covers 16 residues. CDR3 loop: CASSSTGTISGNTIYF. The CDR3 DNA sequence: TGTGCCAGCAGTTCGACAGGGACGATCTCTGGAAACACCATATATTTT.